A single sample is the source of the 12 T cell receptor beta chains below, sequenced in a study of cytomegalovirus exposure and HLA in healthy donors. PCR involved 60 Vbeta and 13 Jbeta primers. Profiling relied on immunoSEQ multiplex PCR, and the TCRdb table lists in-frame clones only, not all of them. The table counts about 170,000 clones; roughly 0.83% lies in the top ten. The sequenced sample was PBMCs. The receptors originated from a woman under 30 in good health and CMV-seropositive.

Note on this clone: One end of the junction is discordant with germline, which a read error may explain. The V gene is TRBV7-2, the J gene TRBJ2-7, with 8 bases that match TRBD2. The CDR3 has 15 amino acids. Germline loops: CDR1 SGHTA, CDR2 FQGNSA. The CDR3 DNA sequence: TGTGCCGGCAGCCCGCGTCGTAGCGGGACGGCCGAGCAGTACTTC. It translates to CAGSPRRSGTAEQYF.

CDR3 bases: TGCGCCAGCAGCCCCGCCCACGGACAGCTCAATCAGCCCCAGCATTTT. Encoded protein: CASSPAHGQLNQPQHF. The J gene is TRBJ1-5, the V gene TRBV4-1, with a weak D call TRBD1 (6 bases). V lost 4 bases and J 3 bases, leaving 16 bases between the germline ends. The CDR3 length is 16 residues. Germline loops: CDR1 MGHRA, CDR2 YSYEKL.

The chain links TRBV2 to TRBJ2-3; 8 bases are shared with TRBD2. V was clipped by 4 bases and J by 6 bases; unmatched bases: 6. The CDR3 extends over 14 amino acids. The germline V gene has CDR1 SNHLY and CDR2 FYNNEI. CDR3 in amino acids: CASSGSTSGDTQYF. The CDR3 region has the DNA TGTGCCAGCAGTGGTTCAACTAGCGGCGATACGCAGTATTTT. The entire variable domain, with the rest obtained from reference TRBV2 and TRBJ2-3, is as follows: EPEVTQTPSHQVTQMGQEVILRCVPISNHLYFYWYRQILGQKVEFLVSFYNNEISEKSEIFDDQFSVERPDGSNFTLKIRSTKLEDSAMYFCASSGSTSGDTQYFGPGTRLTVL.

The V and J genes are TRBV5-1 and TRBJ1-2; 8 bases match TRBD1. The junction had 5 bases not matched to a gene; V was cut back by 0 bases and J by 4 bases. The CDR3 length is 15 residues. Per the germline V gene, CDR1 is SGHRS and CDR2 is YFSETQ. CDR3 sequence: CASSLADRGSYGYTF. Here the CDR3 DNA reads TGCGCCAGCAGCTTGGCAGACAGGGGCTCCTATGGCTACACCTTC.

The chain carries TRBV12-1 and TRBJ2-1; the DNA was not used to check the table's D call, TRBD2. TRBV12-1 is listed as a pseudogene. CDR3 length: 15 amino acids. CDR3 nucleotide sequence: TGTGCCAGCAGCAGTAGCGGGGGGGCATTGAATGAGCAGTTCTTC. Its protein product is CASSSSGGALNEQFF.

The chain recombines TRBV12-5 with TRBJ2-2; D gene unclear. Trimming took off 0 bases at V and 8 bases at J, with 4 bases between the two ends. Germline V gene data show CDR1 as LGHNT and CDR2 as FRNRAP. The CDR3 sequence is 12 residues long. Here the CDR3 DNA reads TGTGCTAGTGGTTTGGTATCGGGGGAGCTGTTTTTT. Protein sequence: CASGLVSGELFF.

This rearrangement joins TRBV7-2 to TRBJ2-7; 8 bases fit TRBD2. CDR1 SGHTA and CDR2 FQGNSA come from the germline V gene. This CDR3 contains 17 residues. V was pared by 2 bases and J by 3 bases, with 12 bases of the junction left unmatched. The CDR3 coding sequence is TGTGCCAGCAGCTTAACCCCAGGGACGGGAGGGTTCTACGAGCAGTACTTC. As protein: CASSLTPGTGGFYEQYF.

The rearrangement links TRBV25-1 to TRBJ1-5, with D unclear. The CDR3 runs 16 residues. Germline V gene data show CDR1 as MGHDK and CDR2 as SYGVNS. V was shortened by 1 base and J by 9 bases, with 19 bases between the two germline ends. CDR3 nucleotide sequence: TGTGCCAGCAGTGAATTGTGTCTCCCAGGCCCCTTGCCCCAGCATTTT. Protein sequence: CASSELCLPGPLPQHF.

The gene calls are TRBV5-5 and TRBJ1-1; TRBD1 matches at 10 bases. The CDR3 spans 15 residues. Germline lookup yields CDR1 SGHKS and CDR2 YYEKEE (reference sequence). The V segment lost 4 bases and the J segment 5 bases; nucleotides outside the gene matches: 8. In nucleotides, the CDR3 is TGTGCCAGCAGCCTTCGACAGGGGGCTAGGACTGAAGCTTTCTTT. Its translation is CASSLRQGARTEAFF.

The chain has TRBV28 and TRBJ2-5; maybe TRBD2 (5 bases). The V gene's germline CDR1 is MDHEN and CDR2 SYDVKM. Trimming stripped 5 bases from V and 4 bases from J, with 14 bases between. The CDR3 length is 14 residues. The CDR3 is CASSPVDGVETQYF. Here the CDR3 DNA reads TGTGCCAGCAGTCCGGTGGACGGGGTAGAGACCCAGTACTTC. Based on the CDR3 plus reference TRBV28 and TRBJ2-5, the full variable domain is DVKVTQSSRYLVKRTGEKVFLECVQDMDHENMFWYRQDPGLGLRLIYFSYDVKMKEKGDIPEGYSVSREKKERFSLILESASTNQTSMYLCASSPVDGVETQYFGPGTRLLVL.

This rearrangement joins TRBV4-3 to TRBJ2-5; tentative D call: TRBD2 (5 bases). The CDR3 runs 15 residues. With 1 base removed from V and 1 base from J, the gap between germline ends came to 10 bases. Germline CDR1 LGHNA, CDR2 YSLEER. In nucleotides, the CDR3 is TGCGCCAGCAGCCAAGGGGGAAGCGGCCAAGAGACCCAGTACTTC. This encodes CASSQGGSGQETQYF.

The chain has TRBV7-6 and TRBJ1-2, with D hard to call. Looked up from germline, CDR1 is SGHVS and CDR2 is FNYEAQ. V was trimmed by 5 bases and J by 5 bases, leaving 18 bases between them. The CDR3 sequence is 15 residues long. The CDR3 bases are TGTGCCAGCAGCCAGAAGGGTCGCGGGGAGTATGGCTACACCTTC. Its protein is CASSQKGRGEYGYTF.